Following are 21 T cell receptor beta chains from one sample sequenced in a study of T cells in localized non-small cell lung cancer. The protocol was immunoSEQ multiplex PCR, while the TCRdb copy is restricted to in-frame clones and leaves out a portion. The table shows 100,000 or so clones, with approximately 91% occurring only once. The specimen comprised PBMCs, sampled before any cancer treatment. These receptors all come from a woman aged 35-75 years with stage II squamous cell lung carcinoma.

This clone is categorized as medium-sized (0.01 to 0.1%). The chain links TRBV10-2 to TRBJ2-7, with 9 bases identical to TRBD2. The CDR3 covers 14 residues. CDR1 WSHSY and CDR2 SAAADI come from the germline V gene. Trimming at V came to 4 bases and at J to 4 bases, leaving 5 bases not matched to a gene. The CDR3 is CASSVGLAHYEQYF. CDR3 coding DNA: TGCGCCAGCAGTGTTGGACTAGCGCATTACGAGCAGTACTTC.

This chain joins TRBV11-1 and TRBJ1-2; TRBD1 matches 12 bases. With 3 bases clipped from V and 5 bases from J, the junction kept 10 bases outside the gene matches. The CDR3 is 17 amino acids. From germline, CDR1 is SGHAT and CDR2 FQDESV (reference sequence). The DNA of the CDR3 is TGTGCCAGCAGCTTTAAACGGGACAGGGGGCGGTGTTATGGCTACACCTTC. Amino acids: CASSFKRDRGRCYGYTF.

The chain carries TRBV10-3 and TRBJ2-1, with no clear D. The CDR3 loop spans 11 amino acids. The germline gives CDR1 ENHRY, CDR2 SYGVKD. V gave up 4 bases and J gave up 5 bases, with 3 bases separating them. The CDR3 spells CAISAHNEQFF. For the CDR3, the DNA is TGTGCCATCAGTGCTCACAATGAGCAGTTCTTC.

J is TRBJ1-1 and V is TRBV5-1; D gene ambiguous. V dropped 3 bases and J dropped 1 base, with 10 bases sitting between them. Germline V lookup: CDR1 SGHRS, CDR2 YFSETQ. CDR3 length equals 14 residues. The CDR3 DNA is TGCGCCAGCAGCTCCCGAGGGCAGAACACTGAAGCTTTCTTT. It yields the protein CASSSRGQNTEAFF.

The V call is TRBV2, the J call TRBJ2-7; D is ambiguous. V was shortened by 3 bases and J by 6 bases, with 3 bases between the two germline ends. CDR1 SNHLY and CDR2 FYNNEI come from the germline V gene. This CDR3 is built from 10 residues. CDR3 coding DNA: TGTGCCAGCAGTGAGGTCGAGCAGTACTTC. It is translated as CASSEVEQYF.

The V gene is TRBV6-1, the J gene TRBJ1-2; maybe TRBD1 (6 bases). This CDR3 has 15 amino acids. V was trimmed by 2 bases and J by 5 bases, leaving 15 bases between them. Germline V gene data show CDR1 as MNHNS and CDR2 as SASEGT. The CDR3 DNA reads TGTGCCAGCAGTGAAAGGGGGGAGAGTTGGTATGGCTACACCTTC. Residues: CASSERGESWYGYTF.

The chain links TRBV11-3 to TRBJ2-2, with D uncertain. The CDR3 has 14 amino acids. The germline V gene has CDR1 SGHNT and CDR2 YENEEA. V lost 1 base to trimming and J lost 0 bases, with 3 bases between them. The CDR3 sequence is CASSLGANTGELFF. CDR3 nucleotides: TGTGCCAGCAGCTTAGGGGCGAACACCGGGGAGCTGTTTTTT.

This clone was counted a few times. The chain links TRBV6-5 to TRBJ1-1; no clear D. V lost 5 bases and J lost 4, with 8 bases in between. The CDR3 spans 12 residues. Per the germline V gene, CDR1 is MNHEY and CDR2 is SVGAGI. CDR3 nucleotide sequence: TGTGCCAGCAGTGCCGGAAGCACTGAAGCTTTCTTT. It yields the protein CASSAGSTEAFF.

This clone showed up just a few times. The CDR3 spells CASSPPTESYGYTF. CDR3 sequence (DNA): TGTGCCAGCTCACCACCGACGGAGTCATATGGCTACACCTTC. The chain combines TRBV18 with TRBJ1-2; D call uncertain. Trimming shortened V by 0 bases and J by 5 bases, and 10 bases separated the two germline ends. Germline CDR1 is KGHSH and CDR2 is LQKENI. The CDR3 totals 14 residues.

This clone was found once. The chain links TRBV19 to TRBJ1-2; D is ambiguous. V was clipped by 5 bases and J by 8 bases, with 3 bases between them. Germline loops: CDR1 LNHDA, CDR2 SQIVND (reference sequence). This CDR3 contains 9 residues. CDR3 nucleotides: TGTGCCAGTAGTCCGGGCTACACCTTC. Translating it yields CASSPGYTF.

This chain joins TRBV6-6 and TRBJ1-6; D not certain. Germline CDR1 reads MNHNY; CDR2 reads SVGAGI (reference sequence). V was trimmed by 8 bases and J by 10 bases, leaving 15 bases between them. There are 13 residues in the CDR3. CDR3 DNA sequence: TGTGCCAGCCAACCCCGGACGCGGTCACCCCTCCACTTT. Translating it yields CASQPRTRSPLHF.

This chain uses TRBV19 with TRBJ2-7; D gene uncertain. Germline-derived CDR1 and CDR2 are LNHDA and SQIVND (reference sequence). The CDR3 length is 13 residues. The V end was cut by 5 bases, the J end by 3 bases, with 11 bases between. The CDR3 loop reads CASSPLGVYEQYF. The CDR3 region has the DNA TGTGCCAGTAGTCCCCTTGGAGTCTACGAGCAGTACTTC.

This chain uses TRBV6-6 with TRBJ2-1; D remains ambiguous. The CDR3 loop spans 13 amino acids. The germline gives CDR1 MNHNY, CDR2 SVGAGI (reference sequence). V lost 3 bases and J lost 5, with 8 bases in between. CDR3 sequence (DNA): TGTGCCAGCAGTTATGGCGTGCACAATGAGCAGTTCTTC. This codes for CASSYGVHNEQFF.

This clone was seen a single time. The genes are TRBV28 and TRBJ1-5; D perhaps matches TRBD1 (5 bases). V lost 7 bases, J lost 4 bases, and 11 bases lay in between. In germline, CDR1 is MDHEN, CDR2 SYDVKM. The length of the CDR3 is 13 residues. The CDR3 spells CASKYRLNQPQHF. The CDR3 DNA reads as TGTGCCAGCAAGTACAGGTTGAATCAGCCCCAGCATTTT.

This chain uses TRBV7-9 with TRBJ1-1; no clear D gene. This CDR3 is 11 amino acids long. The V end lost 7 bases, the J end lost 8 bases, and 11 bases lay between the germline ends. The germline CDR1 and CDR2 sequences are SEHNR and FQNEAQ (reference sequence). This CDR3 reads CASNPRGEAFF. The CDR3 nucleotides are TGTGCCAGCAATCCTCGGGGAGAAGCTTTCTTT.

This chain uses TRBV7-2 with TRBJ2-6; 11 bases match TRBD1. Trimming took 6 bases from V and 1 from J; bases not matched to a gene: 5. CDR1 SGHTA and CDR2 FQGNSA come from the germline V gene. CDR3 length equals 17 residues. Here the CDR3 reads CASSPDRGQSGANVLTF. The CDR3 DNA reads as TGTGCCAGCAGTCCGGACAGGGGGCAGTCTGGGGCCAACGTCCTGACTTTC.

This chain links TRBV6-4 with TRBJ1-1; 7 nucleotides line up with TRBD1. Unmatched junction bases numbered 2, after V lost 0 bases and J lost 1 base. CDR1 is MRHNA, CDR2 SNTAGT, per germline. This CDR3 has 15 amino acids. The CDR3 here is CASSDSYRGNTEAFF. CDR3 in DNA: TGTGCCAGCAGTGACTCGTACAGGGGGAACACTGAAGCTTTCTTT.

The chain employs TRBV19 and TRBJ2-5; the D gene is possibly TRBD2 (6 bases). Germline V lookup: CDR1 LNHDA, CDR2 SQIVND (reference sequence). V was trimmed by 5 bases and J by 3 bases, leaving 13 bases between them. This CDR3 has 14 residues. CDR3 DNA: TGTGCCAGTAGTCCCCGGGGACTGGAAGAGACCCAGTACTTC. Protein: CASSPRGLEETQYF.

The rearrangement links TRBV5-4 to TRBJ2-7, with a possible D match to TRBD2 (7 bases). Per the germline V gene, CDR1 is SGHNT and CDR2 is YYREEE (reference sequence). V was trimmed by 4 bases and J by 4 bases, leaving 18 bases between them. The CDR3 has 15 residues. The CDR3 nucleotides are TGTGCCAGCAGCCGAGGGGGGAGGGCAGAATACGAGCAGTACTTC. It is translated as CASSRGGRAEYEQYF.

This clone was recorded only once. An end of the junction does not agree with germline; a read error may underlie this. The sample contains more than one DNA sequence encoding this CDR3. The chain has TRBV18 and TRBJ1-5; D perhaps matches TRBD1 (5 bases). Germline values: CDR1 KGHSH, CDR2 LQKENI. This CDR3 is 14 amino acids long. The CDR3 coding sequence is TGTGCCAGCTCGAGGGGCCAATCCAATCAGCCTCAGCATTTT. The encoded protein is CASSRGQSNQPQHF.

The chain joins TRBV5-4 to TRBJ2-1, with D tentatively TRBD1 (6 bases). The CDR3 extends over 16 amino acids. V was trimmed by 3 bases and J by 6 bases, leaving 19 bases between them. Germline loops: CDR1 SGHNT, CDR2 YYREEE (reference sequence). The CDR3 spells CASSSHRAGQLNEQFF. The CDR3 DNA follows: TGTGCCAGCAGCTCCCACAGGGCCGGGCAGCTCAATGAGCAGTTCTTC.